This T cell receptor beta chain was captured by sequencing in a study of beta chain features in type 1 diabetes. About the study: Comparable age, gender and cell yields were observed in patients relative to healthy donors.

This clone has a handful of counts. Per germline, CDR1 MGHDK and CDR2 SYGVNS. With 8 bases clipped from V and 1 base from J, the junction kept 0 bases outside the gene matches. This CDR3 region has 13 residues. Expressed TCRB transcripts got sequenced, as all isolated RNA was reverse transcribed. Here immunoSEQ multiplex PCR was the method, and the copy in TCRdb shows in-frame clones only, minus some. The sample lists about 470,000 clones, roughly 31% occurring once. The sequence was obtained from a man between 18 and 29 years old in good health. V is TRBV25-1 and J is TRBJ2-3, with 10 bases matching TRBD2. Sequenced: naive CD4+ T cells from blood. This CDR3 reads CASGLAGTDTQYF. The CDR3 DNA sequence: TGTGCCAGCGGACTAGCGGGCACAGATACGCAGTATTTT.